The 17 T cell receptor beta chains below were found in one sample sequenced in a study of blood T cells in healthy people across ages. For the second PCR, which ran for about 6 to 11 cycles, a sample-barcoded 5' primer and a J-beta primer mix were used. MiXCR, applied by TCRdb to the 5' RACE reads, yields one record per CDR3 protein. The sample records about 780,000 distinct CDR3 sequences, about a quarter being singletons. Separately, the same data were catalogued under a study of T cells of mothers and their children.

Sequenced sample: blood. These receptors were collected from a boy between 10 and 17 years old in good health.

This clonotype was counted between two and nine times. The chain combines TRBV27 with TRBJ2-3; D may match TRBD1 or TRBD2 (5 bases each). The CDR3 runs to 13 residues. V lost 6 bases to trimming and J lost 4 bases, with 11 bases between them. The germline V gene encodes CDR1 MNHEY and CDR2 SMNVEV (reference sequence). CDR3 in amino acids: CASRGTGADTQYF. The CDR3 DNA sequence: TGTGCCAGCAGAGGGACGGGCGCAGATACGCAGTATTTT.

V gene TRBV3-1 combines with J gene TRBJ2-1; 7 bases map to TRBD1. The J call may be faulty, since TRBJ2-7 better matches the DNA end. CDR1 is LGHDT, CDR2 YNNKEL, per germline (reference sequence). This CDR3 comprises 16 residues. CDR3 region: CASSSKGTDFSYEQYF. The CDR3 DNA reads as TGTGCCAGCAGTTCAAAGGGGACAGACTTCTCCTACGAGCAGTACTTC.

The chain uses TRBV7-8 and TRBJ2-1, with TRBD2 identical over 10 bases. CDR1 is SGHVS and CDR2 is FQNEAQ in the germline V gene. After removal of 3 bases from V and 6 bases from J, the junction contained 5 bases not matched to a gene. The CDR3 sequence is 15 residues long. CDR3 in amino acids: CASSLQRGGRNEQFF. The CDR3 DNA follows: TGTGCCAGCAGCTTGCAGCGGGGGGGCCGCAATGAGCAGTTCTTC.

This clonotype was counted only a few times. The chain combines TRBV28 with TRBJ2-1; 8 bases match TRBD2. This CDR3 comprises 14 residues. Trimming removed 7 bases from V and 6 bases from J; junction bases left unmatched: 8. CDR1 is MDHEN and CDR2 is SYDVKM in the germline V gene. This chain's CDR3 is CASNRGGTPNEQFF. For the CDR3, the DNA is TGTGCCAGCAATCGGGGGGGGACCCCCAATGAGCAGTTCTTC.

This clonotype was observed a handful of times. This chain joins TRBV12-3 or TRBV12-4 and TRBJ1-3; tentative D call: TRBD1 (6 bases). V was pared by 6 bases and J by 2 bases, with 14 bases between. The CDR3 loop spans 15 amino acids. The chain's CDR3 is CASSPDRTTGNTIYF. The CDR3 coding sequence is TGTGCCAGCAGCCCTGACAGGACCACTGGAAACACCATATATTTT.

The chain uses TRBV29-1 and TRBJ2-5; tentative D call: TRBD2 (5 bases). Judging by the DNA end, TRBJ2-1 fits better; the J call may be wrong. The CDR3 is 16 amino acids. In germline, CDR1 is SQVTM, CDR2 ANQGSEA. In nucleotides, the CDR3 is TGCAGCGTTGAAGATCTTACTAGTCTGGGTAGGCATGAGCAGTTCTTC. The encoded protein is CSVEDLTSLGRHEQFF.

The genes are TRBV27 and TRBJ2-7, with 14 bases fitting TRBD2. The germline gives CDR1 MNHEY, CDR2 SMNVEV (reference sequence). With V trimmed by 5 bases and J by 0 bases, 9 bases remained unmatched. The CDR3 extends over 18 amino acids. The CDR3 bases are TGTGCCAGCAGTCCGGAGACTAGCGGGGGGGCGAGCTCCTACGAGCAGTACTTC. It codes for CASSPETSGGASSYEQYF.

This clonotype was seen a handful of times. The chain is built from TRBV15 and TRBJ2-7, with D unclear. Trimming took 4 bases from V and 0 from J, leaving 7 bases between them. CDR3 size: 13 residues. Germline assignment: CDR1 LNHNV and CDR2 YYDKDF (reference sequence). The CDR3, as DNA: TGTGCCACCAGCACTCCGGGCTCCTACGAGCAGTACTTC. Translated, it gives CATSTPGSYEQYF. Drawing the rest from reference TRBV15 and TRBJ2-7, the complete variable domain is DAMVIQNPRYQVTQFGKPVTLSCSQTLNHNVMYWYQQKSSQAPKLLFHYYDKDFNNEADTPDNFQSRRPNTSFCFLDIRSPGLGDTAMYLCATSTPGSYEQYFGPGTRLTVT.

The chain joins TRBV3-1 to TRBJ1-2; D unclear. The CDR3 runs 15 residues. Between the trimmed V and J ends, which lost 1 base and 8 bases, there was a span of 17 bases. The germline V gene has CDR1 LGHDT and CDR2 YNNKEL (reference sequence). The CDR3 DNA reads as TGTGCCAGCAGCCAAGCGCGCGCAGGAGGACGCGGCTACACCTTC. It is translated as CASSQARAGGRGYTF.

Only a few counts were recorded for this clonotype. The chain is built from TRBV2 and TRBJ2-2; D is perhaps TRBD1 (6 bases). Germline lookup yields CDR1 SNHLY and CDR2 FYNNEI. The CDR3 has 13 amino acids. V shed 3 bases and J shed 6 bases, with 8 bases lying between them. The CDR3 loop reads CASSDSGAGELFF. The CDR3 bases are TGTGCCAGCAGTGATTCAGGGGCCGGGGAGCTGTTTTTT.

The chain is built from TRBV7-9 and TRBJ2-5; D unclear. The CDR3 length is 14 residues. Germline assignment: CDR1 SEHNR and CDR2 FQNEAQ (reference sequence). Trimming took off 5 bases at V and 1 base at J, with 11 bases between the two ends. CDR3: CASSTRHLQETQYF. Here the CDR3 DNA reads TGTGCCAGCAGCACCCGACACCTCCAAGAGACCCAGTACTTC.

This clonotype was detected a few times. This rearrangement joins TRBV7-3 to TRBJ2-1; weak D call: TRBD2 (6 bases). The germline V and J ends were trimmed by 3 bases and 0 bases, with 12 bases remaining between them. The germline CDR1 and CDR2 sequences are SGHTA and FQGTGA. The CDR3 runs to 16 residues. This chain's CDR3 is CASSFDGGLSYNEQFF. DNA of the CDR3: TGTGCCAGCAGCTTCGACGGAGGGCTCTCCTACAATGAGCAGTTCTTC.

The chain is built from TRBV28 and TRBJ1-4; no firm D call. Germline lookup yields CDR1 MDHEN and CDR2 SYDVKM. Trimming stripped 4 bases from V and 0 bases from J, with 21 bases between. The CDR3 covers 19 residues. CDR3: CASSSPTTPASPTNEKLFF. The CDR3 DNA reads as TGTGCCAGCAGTTCCCCCACGACACCTGCCAGCCCAACTAATGAAAAACTGTTTTTT.

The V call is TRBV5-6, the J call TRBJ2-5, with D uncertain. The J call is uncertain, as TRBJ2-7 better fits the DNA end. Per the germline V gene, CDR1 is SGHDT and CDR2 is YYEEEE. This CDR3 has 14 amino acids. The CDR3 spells CASSAPGPENEQYF. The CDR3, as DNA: TGTGCCAGCAGCGCTCCGGGCCCTGAGAACGAGCAGTACTTC.

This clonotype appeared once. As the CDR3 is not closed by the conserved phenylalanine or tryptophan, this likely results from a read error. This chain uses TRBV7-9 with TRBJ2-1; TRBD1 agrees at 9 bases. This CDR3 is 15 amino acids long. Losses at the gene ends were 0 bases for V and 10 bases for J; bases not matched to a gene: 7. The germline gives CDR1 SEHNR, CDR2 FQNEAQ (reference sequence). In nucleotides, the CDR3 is TGTGCCAGCAGCTTAGCAGGGACAGGGAGGGCAGAGCAGTTCTCC. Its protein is CASSLAGTGRAEQFS.

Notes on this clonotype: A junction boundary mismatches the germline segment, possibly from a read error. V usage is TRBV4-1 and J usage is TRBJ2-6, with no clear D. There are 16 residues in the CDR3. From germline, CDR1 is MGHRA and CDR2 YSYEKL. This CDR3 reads CASSQDGTTGANVLTF. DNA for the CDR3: TGCGCCAGCAGTCAAGATGGCACCACTGGGGCCAACGTCCTGACTTTC.

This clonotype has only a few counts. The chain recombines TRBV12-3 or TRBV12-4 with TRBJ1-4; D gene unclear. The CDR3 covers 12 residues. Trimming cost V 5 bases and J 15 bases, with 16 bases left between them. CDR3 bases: TGTGCCAGCAGTCCAGCCGGTACCCGATTGTTTTTT. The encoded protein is CASSPAGTRLFF.